The source of this T cell receptor beta chain is a study of Graves' ophthalmopathy and Graves' hyperthyroidism. Study-wide findings and caveats: Blood shared most expanded thyroid clonotypes above 0.001 frequency. Ophthalmopathy cases were distinguished from stable hyperthyroidism by a 13-signature model, reaching about 85% sensitivity and around 83% specificity.

If patients had other autoimmune diseases, uncontrolled infections, pregnancy or lactation, they were excluded. Orbital computed tomography and thyroid ultrasound, along with TRAb, serum thyroxine and clinical symptoms, underpinned diagnosis. The V gene's germline CDR1 is SGHAT and CDR2 FQNNGV. The ends were cut back, 8 bases at V and 4 bases at J, with 6 bases in the middle. The CDR3 contains 11 residues. Amplified TCR beta CDR3 regions were obtained using RNA transcripts as template. HTBI primers were used in a first-round RT-PCR, which preceded a second-round multiplex PCR. TCRdb reanalysed the multiplex PCR reads using MiXCR and keeps one entry per CDR3 protein. There are around 1,000,000 distinct CDR3 sequences in the sample; about two fifths occur only once, and 11% lies in the top ten. This clonotype was counted a few times. The target antigen is unknown.

The TCR comes from an adult man with Graves' hyperthyroidism. This chain joins TRBV11-2 and TRBJ1-3; TRBD1 is a possible D gene (5 bases). The sequenced sample was peripheral blood or thyroid tissue (not recorded which). This CDR3 is CASGTGNTIYF. CDR3 coding DNA: TGTGCCAGCGGGACGGGAAACACCATATATTTT. The variable domain in full, completed from reference TRBV11-2 and TRBJ1-3, reads EAGVAQSPRYKIIEKRQSVAFWCNPISGHATLYWYQQILGQGPKLLIQFQNNGVVDDSQLPKDRFSAERLKGVDSTLKIQPAKLEDSAVYLCASGTGNTIYFGEGSWLTVV.